This T cell receptor (beta chain) originates from a study of shared clonotypes between healthy human individuals. Study background: CD4 naive cells filled three plates per donor, CD4 memory three, CD8 naive two and CD8 memory one.

Clones were read by immunoSEQ multiplex PCR, and TCRdb kept only the in-frame ones, dropping some. The table has 2,500,000 or so clones, about 92% seen once. This CDR3 spans 17 amino acids. In this sample, this clone turned up once. The V gene is TRBV1, the J gene TRBJ2-3. TRBV1 is an annotated pseudogene. Source material: naive CD4+ T cells sorted from blood. The subset was: CD45RA+ positively selected. The receptor's source is a man younger than 30 in good health. CDR3 in amino acids: CTSSHRKRRLQSDTQYF. In DNA, the CDR3 is TGCACCAGCAGCCATCGGAAAAGGCGTCTGCAGAGCGATACGCAGTATTTT.